The present entry profiles one T cell receptor (beta chain) with its context. Sequencing was performed with immunoSEQ multiplex PCR; in TCRdb, only in-frame clones are kept and a portion is missing. The sample consists of around 89,000 clones, 82% of them appearing once. The sample belongs to a study of control samples from healthy donors and cancer patients. V shed 5 bases and J shed 0 bases, with 14 bases lying between them. From germline, CDR1 is LNHDA and CDR2 SQIVND (reference sequence). The CDR3 extends over 15 amino acids. The rearrangement joins TRBV19 to TRBJ2-7; no clear D. Sequenced input: blood. The TCR originated in a woman in her sixties in good health. The CDR3 is CASSASFRSSYEQYF. The DNA for the CDR3 is TGTGCCAGTAGTGCCTCATTTAGGAGCTCCTACGAGCAGTACTTC.